This TCR beta chain was recorded in a study of blood T cell repertoires in COVID-19. Study overall: Samples of COVID-19 (acute and convalescent) were obtained from the United States, Italy and Spain. Nucleic acid was either cDNA or gDNA, and it came from T cells, B-cell-depleted T cells, or PBMCs.

In the authors' methods: Cell counts per sample came from amplifying reference gene primers. The method was immunoSEQ multiplex PCR; TCRdb's version includes in-frame clones alone and lacks a portion of them. That table gives V, J and clone size, and the DNA gave D and trimming. Here the sample spans about 88,000 clones, approximately 87% being singletons. This clone was recorded a few times. The sequenced material came from peripheral blood. The sequence derives from a woman aged 65 to 85 with acute or convalescent COVID-19.

CDR3 coding DNA: TGTGCCAGCAGCAGGTTCGGGACAGCCAACACTGAAGCTTTCTTT. Its translation is CASSRFGTANTEAFF. The chain has TRBV7-9 and TRBJ1-1; 7 bases line up with TRBD1. The V and J ends lost 5 bases and 2 bases, in that order; junction bases with no gene match: 8. The CDR3 length is 15 residues. CDR1 and CDR2 (germline): SEHNR, FQNEAQ (reference sequence). Filled out from reference TRBV7-9 and TRBJ1-1, the complete variable domain reads DTGVSQNPRHKITKRGQNVTFRCDPISEHNRLYWYRQTLGQGPEFLTYFQNEAQLEKSRLLSDRFSAERPKGSFSTLEIQRTEQGDSAMYLCASSRFGTANTEAFFGQGTRLTVV.